Sequencing of this T cell receptor (beta chain) was carried out in a study of response to subunit inactivated influenza vaccine. Using its own MiXCR run on the RT-PCR reads, TCRdb lists one record per CDR3 protein. Among 650,000 to 700,000 distinct CDR3 sequences listed, around 16% were seen once. The study, taken as a whole, reports: That few new T cells are recruited by each seasonal influenza vaccination was the authors' suggestion.

This clonotype was counted many times. What it binds is not known. CDR3 size: 12 residues. With 1 base removed from V and 5 bases from J, the gap between germline ends came to 3 bases. Germline CDR1 is SGHVS and CDR2 is FQNEAQ. The rearrangement links TRBV7-8 to TRBJ2-1; D uncertain. The sequence was obtained from a man aged 50-60 years who received an inactivated influenza vaccine. The sequenced sample was PBMCs from blood, obtained about 12 days after vaccination. The CDR3 bases are TGTGCCAGCAGCTTAGTGGACAATGAGCAGTTCTTC. Its protein product is CASSLVDNEQFF. The complete variable domain, with remaining parts taken from reference TRBV7-8 and TRBJ2-1, reads GAGVSQSPRYKVAKRGQDVALRCDPISGHVSLFWYQQALGQGPEFLTYFQNEAQLDKSGLPSDRFFAERPEGSVSTLKIQRTQQEDSAVYLCASSLVDNEQFFGPGTRLTVL.